This T cell receptor (beta chain) was sequenced in a study of T-cell reconstitution after alpha-beta-depleted transplantation in children. This clonotype has more than one count but fewer than ten. Its antigen is not known. V dropped 3 bases and J dropped 0; count of bases not matched to a gene: 11. This CDR3 contains 20 residues. Study outcomes and limitations: The high TCRbeta diversity at day 60 in some patients came from surviving recipient T cells and thymic progenitors.

The library targeted TCRbeta and was prepared with unique molecular identifiers. TCRdb passed the PCR reads through MiXCR, listing each CDR3 protein once. The repertoire has about a million distinct CDR3 sequences, around 30% of them found once; the top ten carry roughly 27%. The source of this sequence is a boy in the first two years of life who had a stem cell transplant for SCID, so the T cells may come from the graft donor. This chain uses TRBV12-3 or TRBV12-4 with TRBJ2-2; 12 bases are a match to TRBD2. The sample here was PBMCs, mostly from graft donor cells, taken 360 days after TCRalphabeta/CD19-depleted stem cell transplant. CDR3 sequence reads: CASSLGEGLAGPANTGELFF. DNA for the CDR3: TGTGCCAGCAGTTTGGGAGAAGGACTAGCGGGGCCCGCGAACACCGGGGAGCTGTTTTTT.